This TCR beta chain derives from a study of blood T cell repertoires in COVID-19. About the research overall: Italy, Spain and the United States were the sources of the convalescent and acute COVID-19 samples. PBMCs, B-cell-depleted T cells, or T cells were the source of the cDNA or gDNA that made up the material.

The CDR3 sequence is 14 residues long. Trimming stripped 1 base from V and 7 bases from J, with 10 bases between. CDR1 is SGHVS and CDR2 is FQNEAQ in the germline V gene. How the authors handled the data: Reference gene primer amplification yielded estimated nucleated cell counts. The method was immunoSEQ multiplex PCR; TCRdb's version includes in-frame clones alone and lacks a portion of them. V and J calls and clone size are given by that table; D and trimming were obtained from the DNA. This sample has fewer than 50,000 clones, with around 85% found just once. This chain connects TRBV7-8 to TRBJ2-2, with D possibly matching TRBD2 (5 bases). The receptor's source is a man aged 50-60 years with active COVID-19. Material: peripheral blood. The CDR3 nucleotides are TGTGCCAGCAGCTTAGGGGAGCGCGGCGGGGAGCTGTTTTTT. The encoded protein is CASSLGERGGELFF.